This T cell receptor (beta chain) is from a study of beta chain features in type 1 diabetes. V lost 1 base and J 7 bases, leaving 8 bases between the germline ends. The germline V gene has CDR1 MDHEN and CDR2 SYDVKM. The CDR3 is 12 amino acids. General study results and limits: A greater similarity of naive, central memory and Treg TCRB repertoires was seen among patients than among healthy donors.

In the case of this clone: Its target is not known.

Investigators reverse transcribed all isolated RNA, so they sequenced expressed TCRB transcripts. Libraries were prepared by immunoSEQ multiplex PCR; TCRdb keeps only in-frame clonotypes and omits some of them. The data show about 360,000 clones, around 13% seen once. Sequenced material: naive CD4+ T cells from blood. This chain links TRBV28 with TRBJ2-7, with a weak D call TRBD1 (5 bases). This TCR was recovered from a man aged 18 to 30 in good health. The CDR3 loop is CASSLLGEEQYF. The CDR3 coding sequence is TGTGCCAGCAGTTTATTAGGGGAAGAGCAGTACTTC. Based on the CDR3 plus reference TRBV28 and TRBJ2-7, the full variable domain is DVKVTQSSRYLVKRTGEKVFLECVQDMDHENMFWYRQDPGLGLRLIYFSYDVKMKEKGDIPEGYSVSREKKERFSLILESASTNQTSMYLCASSLLGEEQYFGPGTRLTVT.